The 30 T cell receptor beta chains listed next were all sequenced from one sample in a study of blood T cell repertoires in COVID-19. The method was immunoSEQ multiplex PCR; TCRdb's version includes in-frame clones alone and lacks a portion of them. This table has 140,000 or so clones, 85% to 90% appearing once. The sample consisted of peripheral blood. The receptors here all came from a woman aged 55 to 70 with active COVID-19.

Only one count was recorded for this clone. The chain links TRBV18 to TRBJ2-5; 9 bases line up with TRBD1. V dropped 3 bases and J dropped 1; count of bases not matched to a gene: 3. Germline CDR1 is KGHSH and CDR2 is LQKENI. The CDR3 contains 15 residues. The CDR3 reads CASSPGTGSQETQYF. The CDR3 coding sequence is TGTGCCAGCTCACCCGGGACAGGGAGCCAAGAGACCCAGTACTTC.

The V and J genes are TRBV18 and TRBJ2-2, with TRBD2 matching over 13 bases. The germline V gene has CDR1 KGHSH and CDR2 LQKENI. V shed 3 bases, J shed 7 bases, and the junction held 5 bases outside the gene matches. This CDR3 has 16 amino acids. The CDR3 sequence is CASSPGTSGTGGELFF. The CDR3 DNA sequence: TGTGCCAGCTCACCCGGGACTAGCGGGACCGGCGGGGAGCTGTTTTTT.

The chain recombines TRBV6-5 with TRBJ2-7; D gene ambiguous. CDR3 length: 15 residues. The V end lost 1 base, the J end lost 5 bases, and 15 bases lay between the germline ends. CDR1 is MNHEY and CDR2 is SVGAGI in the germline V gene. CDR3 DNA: TGTGCCAGCAGTTACTGGTCCTACGGGTCGGACGAGCAGTACTTC. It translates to CASSYWSYGSDEQYF.

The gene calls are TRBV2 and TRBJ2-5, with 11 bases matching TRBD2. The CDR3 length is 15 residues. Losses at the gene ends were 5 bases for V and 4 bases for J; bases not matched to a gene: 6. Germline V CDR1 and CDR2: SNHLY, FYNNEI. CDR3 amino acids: CASSTSGRGPETQYF. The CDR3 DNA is TGTGCCAGCAGTACTAGCGGGAGAGGCCCAGAGACCCAGTACTTC.

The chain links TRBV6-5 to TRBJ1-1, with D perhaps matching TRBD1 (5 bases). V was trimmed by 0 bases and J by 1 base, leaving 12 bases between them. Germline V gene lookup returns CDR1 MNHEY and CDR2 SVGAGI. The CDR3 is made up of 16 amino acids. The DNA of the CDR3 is TGTGCCAGCAGTTACTCTTCGGGGGTGGGGAACACTGAAGCTTTCTTT. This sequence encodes CASSYSSGVGNTEAFF.

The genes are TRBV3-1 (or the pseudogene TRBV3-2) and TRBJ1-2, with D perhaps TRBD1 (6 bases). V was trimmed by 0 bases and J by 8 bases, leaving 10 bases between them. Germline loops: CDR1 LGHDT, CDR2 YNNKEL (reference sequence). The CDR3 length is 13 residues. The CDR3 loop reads CASSQEQGGGYTF. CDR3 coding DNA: TGTGCCAGCAGCCAAGAACAGGGAGGGGGCTACACCTTC.

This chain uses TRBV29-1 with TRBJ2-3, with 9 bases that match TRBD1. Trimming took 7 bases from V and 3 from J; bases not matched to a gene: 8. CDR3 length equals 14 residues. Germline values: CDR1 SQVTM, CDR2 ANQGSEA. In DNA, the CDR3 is TGCAGCGCAGCCGCCGGGACAGGGACAGATACGCAGTATTTT. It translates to CSAAAGTGTDTQYF.

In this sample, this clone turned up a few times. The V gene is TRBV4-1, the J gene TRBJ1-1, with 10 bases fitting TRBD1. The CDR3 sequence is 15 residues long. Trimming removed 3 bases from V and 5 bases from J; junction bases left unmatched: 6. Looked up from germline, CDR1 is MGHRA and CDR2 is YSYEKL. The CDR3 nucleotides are TGCGCCAGCAGCCAGACAGGGGGCCTTGGAACTGAAGCTTTCTTT. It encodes CASSQTGGLGTEAFF.

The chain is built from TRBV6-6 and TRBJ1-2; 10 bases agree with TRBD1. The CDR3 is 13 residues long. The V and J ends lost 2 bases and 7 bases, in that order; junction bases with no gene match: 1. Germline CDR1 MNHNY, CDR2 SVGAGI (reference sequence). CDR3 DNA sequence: TGTGCCAGCAGTTACGGGACAGGGGTTGGCTACACCTTC. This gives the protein CASSYGTGVGYTF.

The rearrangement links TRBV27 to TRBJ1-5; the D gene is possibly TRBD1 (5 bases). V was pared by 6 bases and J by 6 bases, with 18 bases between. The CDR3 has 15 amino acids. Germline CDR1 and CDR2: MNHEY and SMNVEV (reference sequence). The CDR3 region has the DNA TGTGCCAGCAGGCCCGGGGGAGACCGGGGTCAGCCCCAGCATTTT. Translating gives CASRPGGDRGQPQHF.

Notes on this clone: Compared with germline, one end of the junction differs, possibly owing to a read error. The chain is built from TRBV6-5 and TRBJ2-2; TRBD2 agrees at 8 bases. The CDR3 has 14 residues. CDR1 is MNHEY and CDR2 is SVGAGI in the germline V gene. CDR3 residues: CASYYSGNSGELFF. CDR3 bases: TGTGCCAGCTATTATAGCGGGAACTCCGGGGAGCTGTTTTTT.

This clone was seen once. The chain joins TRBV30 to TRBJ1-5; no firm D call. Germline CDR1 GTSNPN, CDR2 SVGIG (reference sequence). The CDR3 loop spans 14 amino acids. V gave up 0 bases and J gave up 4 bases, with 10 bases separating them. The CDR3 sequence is CAWSVQSMNQPQHF. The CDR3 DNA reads TGTGCCTGGAGTGTACAGTCCATGAATCAGCCCCAGCATTTT.

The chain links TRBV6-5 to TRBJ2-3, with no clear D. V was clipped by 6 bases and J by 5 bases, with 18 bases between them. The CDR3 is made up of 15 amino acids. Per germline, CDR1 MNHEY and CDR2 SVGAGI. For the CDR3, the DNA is TGTGCCAGCAGAGAGAAGCGCCCACCAAGAGATACGCAGTATTTT. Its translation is CASREKRPPRDTQYF.

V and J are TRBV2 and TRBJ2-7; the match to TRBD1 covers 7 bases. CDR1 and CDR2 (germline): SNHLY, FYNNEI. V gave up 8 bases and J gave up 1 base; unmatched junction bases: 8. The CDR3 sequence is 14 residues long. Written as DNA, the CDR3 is TGTGCCAGCGGAAGGACAGGAAGATCCTACGAGCAGTACTTC. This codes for CASGRTGRSYEQYF.

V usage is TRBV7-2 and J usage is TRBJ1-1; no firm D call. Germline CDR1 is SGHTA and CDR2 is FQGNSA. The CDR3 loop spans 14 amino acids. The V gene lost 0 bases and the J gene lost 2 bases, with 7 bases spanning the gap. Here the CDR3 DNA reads TGTGCCAGCAGCTTAGCAAACAGAAACACTGAAGCTTTCTTT. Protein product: CASSLANRNTEAFF.

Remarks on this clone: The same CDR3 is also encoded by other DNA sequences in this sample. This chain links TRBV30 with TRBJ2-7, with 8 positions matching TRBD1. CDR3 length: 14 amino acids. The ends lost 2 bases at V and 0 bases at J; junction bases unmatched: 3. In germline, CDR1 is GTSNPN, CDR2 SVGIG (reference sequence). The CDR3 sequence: CAWSTGTGSYEQYF. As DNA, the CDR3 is TGTGCCTGGAGTACTGGGACAGGCTCCTACGAGCAGTACTTC.

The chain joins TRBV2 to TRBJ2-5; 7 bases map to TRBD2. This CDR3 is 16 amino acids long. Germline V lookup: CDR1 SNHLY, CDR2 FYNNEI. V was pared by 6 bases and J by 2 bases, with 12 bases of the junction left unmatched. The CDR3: CASRIRDYYNQETQYF. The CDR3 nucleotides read TGTGCCAGCAGGATCCGGGACTACTACAATCAAGAGACCCAGTACTTC. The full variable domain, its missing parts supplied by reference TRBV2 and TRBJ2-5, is EPEVTQTPSHQVTQMGQEVILRCVPISNHLYFYWYRQILGQKVEFLVSFYNNEISEKSEIFDDQFSVERPDGSNFTLKIRSTKLEDSAMYFCASRIRDYYNQETQYFGPGTRLLVL.

The CDR3 region is CASSSRGGDRANTEAFF. The DNA for the CDR3 is TGCGCCAGCAGCTCCCGTGGAGGGGATAGGGCGAACACTGAAGCTTTCTTT. The rearrangement uses TRBV4-1 and TRBJ1-1; D possibly corresponds to TRBD1 (5 bases). Trimming left V 5 bases short and J 1 base short, with 20 bases between. Germline CDR1 and CDR2: MGHRA and YSYEKL. CDR3 size: 17 residues.

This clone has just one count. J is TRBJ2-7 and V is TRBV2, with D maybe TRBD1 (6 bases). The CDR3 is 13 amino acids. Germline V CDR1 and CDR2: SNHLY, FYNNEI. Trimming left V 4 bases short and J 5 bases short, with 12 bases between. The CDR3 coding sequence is TGTGCCAGCAGTGTAAGAGGGGGAAACGAGCAGTACTTC. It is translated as CASSVRGGNEQYF.

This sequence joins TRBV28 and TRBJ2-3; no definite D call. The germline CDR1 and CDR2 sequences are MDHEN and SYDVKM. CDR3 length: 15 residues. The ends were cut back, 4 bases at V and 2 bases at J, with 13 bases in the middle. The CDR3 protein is CASSSPRLYTDTQYF. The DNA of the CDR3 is TGTGCCAGCAGTTCCCCCCGACTGTACACAGATACGCAGTATTTT.

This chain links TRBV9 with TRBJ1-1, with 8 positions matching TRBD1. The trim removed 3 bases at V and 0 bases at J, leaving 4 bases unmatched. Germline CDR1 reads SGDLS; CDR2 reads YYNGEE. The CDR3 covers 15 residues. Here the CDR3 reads CASSEDRGLNTEAFF. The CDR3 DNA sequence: TGTGCCAGCAGCGAAGACAGGGGCTTGAACACTGAAGCTTTCTTT.

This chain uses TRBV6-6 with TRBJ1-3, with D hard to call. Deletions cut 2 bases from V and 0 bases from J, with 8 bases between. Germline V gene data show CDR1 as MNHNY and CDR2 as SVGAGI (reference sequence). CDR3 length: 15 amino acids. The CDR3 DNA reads TGTGCCAGCAGTTACCCCCGGGGCTCTGGAAACACCATATATTTT. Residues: CASSYPRGSGNTIYF.

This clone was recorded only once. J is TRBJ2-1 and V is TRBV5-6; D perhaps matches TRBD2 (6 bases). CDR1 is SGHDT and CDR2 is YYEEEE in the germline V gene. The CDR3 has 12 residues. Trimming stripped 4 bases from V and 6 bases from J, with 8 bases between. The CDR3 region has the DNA TGTGCCAGCAGCCGGAGGGGCAATGAGCAGTTCTTC. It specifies CASSRRGNEQFF.

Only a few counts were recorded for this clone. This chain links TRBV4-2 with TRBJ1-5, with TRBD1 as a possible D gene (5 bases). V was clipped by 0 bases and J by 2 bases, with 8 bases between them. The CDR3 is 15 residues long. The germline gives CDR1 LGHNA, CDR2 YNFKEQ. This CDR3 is CASSQEGRGNQPQHF. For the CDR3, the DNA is TGTGCCAGCAGCCAAGAAGGCAGGGGCAATCAGCCCCAGCATTTT.

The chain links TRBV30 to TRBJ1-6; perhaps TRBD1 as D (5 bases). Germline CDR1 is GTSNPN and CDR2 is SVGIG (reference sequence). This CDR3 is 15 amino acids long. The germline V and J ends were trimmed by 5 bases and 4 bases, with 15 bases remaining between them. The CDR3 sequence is CAWRGSRLYNSPLHF. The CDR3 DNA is TGTGCCTGGCGGGGGAGCCGGCTTTATAATTCACCCCTCCACTTT.

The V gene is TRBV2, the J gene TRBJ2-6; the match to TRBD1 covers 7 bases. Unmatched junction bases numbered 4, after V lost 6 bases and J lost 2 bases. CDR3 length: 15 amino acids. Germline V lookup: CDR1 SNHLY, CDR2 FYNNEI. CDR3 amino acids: CASRETGAGANVLTF. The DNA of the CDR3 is TGTGCCAGCAGAGAAACAGGGGCTGGGGCCAACGTCCTGACTTTC.

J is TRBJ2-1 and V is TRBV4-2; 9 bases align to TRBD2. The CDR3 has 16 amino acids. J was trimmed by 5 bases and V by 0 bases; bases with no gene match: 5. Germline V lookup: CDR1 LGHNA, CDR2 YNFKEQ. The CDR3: CASSQDASGKHNEQFF. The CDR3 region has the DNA TGTGCCAGCAGCCAAGACGCTAGCGGGAAACACAATGAGCAGTTCTTC.

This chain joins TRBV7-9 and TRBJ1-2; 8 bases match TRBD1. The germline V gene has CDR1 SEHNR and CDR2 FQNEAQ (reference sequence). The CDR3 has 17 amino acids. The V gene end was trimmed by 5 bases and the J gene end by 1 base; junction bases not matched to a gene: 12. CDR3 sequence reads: CASSPGVFGQGNYGYTF. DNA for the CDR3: TGTGCCAGCAGCCCAGGTGTTTTTGGACAGGGTAACTATGGCTACACCTTC.

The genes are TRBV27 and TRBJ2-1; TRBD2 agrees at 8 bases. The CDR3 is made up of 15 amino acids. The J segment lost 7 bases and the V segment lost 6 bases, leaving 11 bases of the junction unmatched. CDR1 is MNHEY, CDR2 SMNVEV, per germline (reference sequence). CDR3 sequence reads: CASSPGGVVGNEQFF. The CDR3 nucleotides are TGTGCCAGCAGCCCCGGGGGGGTGGTGGGGAATGAGCAGTTCTTC.

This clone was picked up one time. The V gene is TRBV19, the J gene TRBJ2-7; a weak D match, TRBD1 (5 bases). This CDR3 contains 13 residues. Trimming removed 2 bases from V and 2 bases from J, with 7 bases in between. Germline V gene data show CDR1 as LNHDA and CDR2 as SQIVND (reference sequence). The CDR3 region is CASSIQGTYEQYF. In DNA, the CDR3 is TGTGCCAGTAGTATACAGGGTACCTACGAGCAGTACTTC.